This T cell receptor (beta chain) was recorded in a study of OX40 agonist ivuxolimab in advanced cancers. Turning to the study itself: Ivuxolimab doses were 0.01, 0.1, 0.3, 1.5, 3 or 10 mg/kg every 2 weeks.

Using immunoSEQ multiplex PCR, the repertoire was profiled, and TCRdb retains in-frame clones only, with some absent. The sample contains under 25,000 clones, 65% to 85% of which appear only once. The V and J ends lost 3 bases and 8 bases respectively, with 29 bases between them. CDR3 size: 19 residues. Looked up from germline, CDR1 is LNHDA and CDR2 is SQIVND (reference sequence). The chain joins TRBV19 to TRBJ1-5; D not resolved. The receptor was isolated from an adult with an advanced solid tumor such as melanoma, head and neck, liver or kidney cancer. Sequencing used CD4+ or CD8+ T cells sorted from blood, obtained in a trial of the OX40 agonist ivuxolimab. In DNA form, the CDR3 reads TGTGCCAGTAGTATTTCCCCTTATGGATTGGCAGGCCAGAGGGAGCCCCAGCATTTT. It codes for CASSISPYGLAGQREPQHF.